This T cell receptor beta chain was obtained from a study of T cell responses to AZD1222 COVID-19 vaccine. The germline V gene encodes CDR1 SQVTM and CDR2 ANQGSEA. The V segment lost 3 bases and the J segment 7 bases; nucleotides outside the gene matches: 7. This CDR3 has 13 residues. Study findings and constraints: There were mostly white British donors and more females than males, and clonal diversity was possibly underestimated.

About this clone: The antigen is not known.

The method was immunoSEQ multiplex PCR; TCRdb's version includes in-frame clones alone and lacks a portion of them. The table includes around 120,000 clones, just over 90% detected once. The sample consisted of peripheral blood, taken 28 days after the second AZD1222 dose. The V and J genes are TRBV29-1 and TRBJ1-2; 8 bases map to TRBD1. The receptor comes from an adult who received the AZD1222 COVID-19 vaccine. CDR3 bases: TGCAGCGTTGAGCAGACAGGGGCCGGTGGCTACACCTTC. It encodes CSVEQTGAGGYTF.